This T cell receptor (beta chain) was documented in a study of blood T cell repertoires in COVID-19. Study overall: T cells, B-cell-depleted T cells, or PBMCs provided the cDNA or gDNA that served as material.

As processed by the authors: Counts of nucleated cells, estimated from reference gene primer amplification, were obtained. Data came from immunoSEQ multiplex PCR; TCRdb stores just in-frame clones and leaves some out. V and J calls and clone size are those listed in that table; D and trimming were worked out from the DNA. The sample lists around 99,000 clones, less than 85% occurring once. In this sample, this clone turned up a few times. There are 15 residues in the CDR3. From germline, CDR1 is GTSNPN and CDR2 SVGIG (reference sequence). J lost 2 bases, V lost 3 bases, and 1 base had no gene match. Sequenced input: peripheral blood. The V and J genes are TRBV30 and TRBJ2-2; TRBD2 matches at 12 bases. The origin of this receptor is an elderly woman with active or convalescent COVID-19. The CDR3 DNA reads as TGTGCCTGGAGGGGACTAGCGGGTAACACCGGGGAGCTGTTTTTT. Its protein is CAWRGLAGNTGELFF.